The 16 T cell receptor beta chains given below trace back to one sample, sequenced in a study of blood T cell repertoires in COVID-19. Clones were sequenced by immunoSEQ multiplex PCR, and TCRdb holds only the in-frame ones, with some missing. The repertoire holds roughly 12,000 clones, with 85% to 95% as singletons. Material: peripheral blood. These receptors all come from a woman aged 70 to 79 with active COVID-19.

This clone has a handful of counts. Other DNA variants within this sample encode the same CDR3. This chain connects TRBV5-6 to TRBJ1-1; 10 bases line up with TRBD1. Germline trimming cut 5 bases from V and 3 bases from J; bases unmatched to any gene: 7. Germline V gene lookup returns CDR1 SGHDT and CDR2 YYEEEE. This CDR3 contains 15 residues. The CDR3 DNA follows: TGTGCCAGCAGGTTGACAGGGGGCGCGGACACTGAAGCTTTCTTT. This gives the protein CASRLTGGADTEAFF.

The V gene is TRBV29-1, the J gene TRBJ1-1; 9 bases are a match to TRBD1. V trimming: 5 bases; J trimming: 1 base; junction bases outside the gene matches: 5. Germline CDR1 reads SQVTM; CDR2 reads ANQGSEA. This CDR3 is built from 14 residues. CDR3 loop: CSVPRTGANTEAFF. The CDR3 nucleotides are TGCAGCGTTCCCCGGACAGGGGCGAACACTGAAGCTTTCTTT. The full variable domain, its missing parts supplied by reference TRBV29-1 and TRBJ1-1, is SAVISQKPSRDICQRGTSLTIQCQVDSQVTMMFWYRQQPGQSLTLIATANQGSEATYESGFVIDKFPISRPNLTFSTLTVSNMSPEDSSIYLCSVPRTGANTEAFFGQGTRLTVV.

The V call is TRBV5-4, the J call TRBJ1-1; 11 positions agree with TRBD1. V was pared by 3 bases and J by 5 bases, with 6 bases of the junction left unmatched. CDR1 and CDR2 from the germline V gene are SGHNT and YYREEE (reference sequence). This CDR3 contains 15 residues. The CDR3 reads CASSWPGTGGTEAFF. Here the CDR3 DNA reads TGTGCCAGCAGCTGGCCCGGGACAGGGGGGACTGAAGCTTTCTTT.

Here the CDR3 reads CAIRDPGTGQETQYF. Here the CDR3 DNA reads TGTGCCATCAGAGACCCCGGGACAGGACAAGAGACCCAGTACTTC. The chain joins TRBV10-3 to TRBJ2-5; 8 bases fit TRBD1. Germline trimming cut 6 bases from V and 2 bases from J; bases unmatched to any gene: 8. CDR3 size: 15 residues. CDR1 is ENHRY and CDR2 is SYGVKD in the germline V gene.

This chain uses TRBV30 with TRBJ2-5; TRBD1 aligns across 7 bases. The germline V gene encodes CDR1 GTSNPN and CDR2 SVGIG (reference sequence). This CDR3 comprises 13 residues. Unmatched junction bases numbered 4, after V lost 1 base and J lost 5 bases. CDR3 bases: TGTGCCTGGAGTGGGGACAGTTGGGAGACCCAGTACTTC. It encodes CAWSGDSWETQYF.

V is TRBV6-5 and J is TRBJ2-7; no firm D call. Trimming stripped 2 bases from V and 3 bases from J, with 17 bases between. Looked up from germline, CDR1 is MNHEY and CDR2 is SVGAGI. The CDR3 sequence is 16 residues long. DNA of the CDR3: TGTGCCAGCAGTTACCTCTATAGCCAAAGAGGCTACGAGCAGTACTTC. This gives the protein CASSYLYSQRGYEQYF.

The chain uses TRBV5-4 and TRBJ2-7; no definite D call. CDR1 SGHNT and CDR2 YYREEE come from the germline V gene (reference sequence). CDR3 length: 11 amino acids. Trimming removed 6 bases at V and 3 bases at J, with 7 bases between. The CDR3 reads CASTPIYEQYF. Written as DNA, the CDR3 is TGTGCCAGCACCCCCATCTACGAGCAGTACTTC.

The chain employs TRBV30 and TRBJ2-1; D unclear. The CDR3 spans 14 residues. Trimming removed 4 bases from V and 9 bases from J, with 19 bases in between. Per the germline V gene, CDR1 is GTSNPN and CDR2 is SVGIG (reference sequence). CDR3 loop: CAWTSSVPRGEQFF. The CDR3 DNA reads TGTGCCTGGACCTCGTCGGTACCTCGAGGTGAGCAGTTCTTC.

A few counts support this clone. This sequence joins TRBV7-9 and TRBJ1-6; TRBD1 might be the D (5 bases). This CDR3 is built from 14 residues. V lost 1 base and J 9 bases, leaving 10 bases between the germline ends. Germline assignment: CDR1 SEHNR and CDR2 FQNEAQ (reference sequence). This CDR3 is CASSLEVGGSPLHF. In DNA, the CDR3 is TGTGCCAGCAGCTTAGAGGTCGGGGGTTCACCCCTCCACTTT. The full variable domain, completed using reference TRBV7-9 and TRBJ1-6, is DTGVSQNPRHKITKRGQNVTFRCDPISEHNRLYWYRQTLGQGPEFLTYFQNEAQLEKSRLLSDRFSAERPKGSFSTLEIQRTEQGDSAMYLCASSLEVGGSPLHFGNGTRLTVT.

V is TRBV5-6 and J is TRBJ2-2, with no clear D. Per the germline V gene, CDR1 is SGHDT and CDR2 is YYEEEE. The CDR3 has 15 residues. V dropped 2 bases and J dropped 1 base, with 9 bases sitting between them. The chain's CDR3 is CASSLLGVNTGELFF. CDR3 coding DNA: TGTGCCAGCAGCTTACTGGGCGTGAACACCGGGGAGCTGTTTTTT.

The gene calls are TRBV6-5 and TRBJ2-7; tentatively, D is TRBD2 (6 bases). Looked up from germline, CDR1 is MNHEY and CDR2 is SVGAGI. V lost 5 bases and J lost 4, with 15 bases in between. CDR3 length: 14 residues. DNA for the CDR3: TGTGCCAGCAGTCTCCCTCCCGGGAGTTACGAGCAGTACTTC. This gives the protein CASSLPPGSYEQYF.

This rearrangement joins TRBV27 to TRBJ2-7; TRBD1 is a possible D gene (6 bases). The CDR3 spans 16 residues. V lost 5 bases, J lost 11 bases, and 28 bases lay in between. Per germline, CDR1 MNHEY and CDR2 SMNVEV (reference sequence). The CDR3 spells CASSARGRDGIGMEYF. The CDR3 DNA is TGTGCCAGCAGTGCCAGGGGTCGTGACGGGATAGGGATGGAGTACTTC.

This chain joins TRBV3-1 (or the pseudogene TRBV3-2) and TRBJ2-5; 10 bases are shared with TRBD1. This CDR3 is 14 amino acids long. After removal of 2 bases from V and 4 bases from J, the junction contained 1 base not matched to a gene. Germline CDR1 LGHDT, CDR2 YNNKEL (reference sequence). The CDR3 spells CASSQWDRGETQYF. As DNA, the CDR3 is TGTGCCAGCAGCCAATGGGACAGGGGAGAGACCCAGTACTTC.

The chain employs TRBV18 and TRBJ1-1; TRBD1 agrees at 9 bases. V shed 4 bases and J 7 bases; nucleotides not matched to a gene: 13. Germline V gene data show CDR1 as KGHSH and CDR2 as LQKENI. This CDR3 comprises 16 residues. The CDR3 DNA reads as TGTGCCAGCTCACTCCCTGGACAGGGGCAGAAGGTTGAAGCTTTCTTT. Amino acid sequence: CASSLPGQGQKVEAFF.

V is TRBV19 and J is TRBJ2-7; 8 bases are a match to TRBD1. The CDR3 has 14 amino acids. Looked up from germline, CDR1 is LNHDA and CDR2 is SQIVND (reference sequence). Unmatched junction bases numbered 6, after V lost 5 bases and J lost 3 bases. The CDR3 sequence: CASSVTGVHYEQYF. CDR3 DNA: TGTGCCAGTAGTGTGACAGGGGTACACTACGAGCAGTACTTC.

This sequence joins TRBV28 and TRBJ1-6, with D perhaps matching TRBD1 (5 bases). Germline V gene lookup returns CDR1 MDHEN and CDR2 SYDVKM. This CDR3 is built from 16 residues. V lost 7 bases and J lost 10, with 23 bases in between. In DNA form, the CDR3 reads TGTGCCAGCACCCCGGTCAGGGCCGGCGTACGGTCACCCCTCCACTTT. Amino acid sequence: CASTPVRAGVRSPLHF.